This TCR beta chain was obtained from a study of blood T cell repertoires in COVID-19. Sequencing used immunoSEQ multiplex PCR; TCRdb keeps in-frame clones, though not all of them. In the table there are 350,000 to 450,000 clones, about 88% of which are singletons. This CDR3 is 15 amino acids long. V was trimmed by 3 bases and J by 1 base, leaving 12 bases between them. Germline V gene sequence: CDR1 MGHRA, CDR2 YSYEKL. This TCR derives from a woman aged 55-69 years with COVID-19, enrolled during active disease. This chain links TRBV4-1 with TRBJ1-1; no reliable D call. The sample taken for sequencing was peripheral blood. This chain's CDR3 is CASSQRRDWNTEAFF. In nucleotides, the CDR3 is TGCGCCAGCAGCCAGCGACGGGATTGGAACACTGAAGCTTTCTTT.